The 28 T cell receptor beta chains given below trace back to one sample, sequenced in a study of T-cell reconstitution after alpha-beta-depleted transplantation in children. As it was prepared, the TCRbeta library received unique molecular identifiers. In TCRdb, the PCR reads were re-called with MiXCR into one record per CDR3 protein. This sample has around 450,000 distinct CDR3 sequences; roughly 15% occur once, and the top ten carry under 30%. Sequencing used PBMCs, mostly from graft donor cells, obtained 360 days after TCRalphabeta/CD19-depleted stem cell transplant. The receptors originated from a boy younger than two who had a stem cell transplant for Wiskott-Aldrich syndrome, so the T cells may come from the graft donor.

The rearrangement joins TRBV27 to TRBJ2-7; no firm D call. The CDR3 covers 14 residues. Germline V CDR1 and CDR2: MNHEY, SMNVEV (reference sequence). Trimming took 3 bases from V and 0 from J, leaving 9 bases between them. CDR3 amino acids: CASSFLTSSYEQYF. The CDR3 bases are TGTGCCAGCAGTTTCTTAACCAGCTCCTACGAGCAGTACTTC.

CDR3 bases: TGCGCCAGCACCTCCCATCTCGGACAGGGGCTGTGGAATGAGCAGTTCTTC. This gives the protein CASTSHLGQGLWNEQFF. The chain is built from TRBV5-1 and TRBJ2-1; 9 bases match TRBD1. V lost 6 bases, J lost 7 bases, and 17 bases stayed unmatched. From germline, CDR1 is SGHRS and CDR2 YFSETQ. The length of the CDR3 is 17 residues.

The CDR3 coding sequence is TGCAGTGCCGCGCGAGCGGGGGGCCCAAATGAGCAGTTCTTC. It is translated as CSAARAGGPNEQFF. The genes are TRBV20-1 and TRBJ2-1; TRBD2 aligns across 9 bases. Germline V gene lookup returns CDR1 DFQATT and CDR2 SNEGSKA (reference sequence). The CDR3 is made up of 14 amino acids. V shed 6 bases, J shed 7 bases, and the junction held 10 bases outside the gene matches.

The chain recombines TRBV4-1 with TRBJ2-3; 9 positions agree with TRBD2. The CDR3 is made up of 17 amino acids. Germline CDR1 and CDR2: MGHRA and YSYEKL. V was clipped by 1 base and J by 3 bases; unmatched bases: 8. Here the CDR3 DNA reads TGCGCCAGCAGCCAAGGGCCCGCGGGGGGGAGTACAGATACGCAGTATTTT. Translated: CASSQGPAGGSTDTQYF.

The V gene is TRBV6-5, the J gene TRBJ2-2; 11 nucleotides agree with TRBD2. Germline trimming cut 4 bases from V and 6 bases from J; bases unmatched to any gene: 4. The CDR3 is made up of 15 amino acids. CDR1 and CDR2 (germline): MNHEY, SVGAGI. This CDR3 is CASSLTSGKPGELFF. Written as DNA, the CDR3 is TGTGCCAGCAGTTTGACTAGCGGGAAACCCGGGGAGCTGTTTTTT.

The chain is built from TRBV2 and TRBJ2-3; 12 positions agree with TRBD2. The CDR3 has 15 amino acids. Trimming cost V 9 bases and J 6 bases; bases outside gene matches: 10. Germline V CDR1 and CDR2: SNHLY, FYNNEI. The CDR3 here is CASTTSGGPSDTQYF. The CDR3 bases are TGTGCCAGTACTACTAGCGGGGGGCCCTCCGATACGCAGTATTTT.

The rearrangement uses TRBV9 and TRBJ2-5; no clear D. V dropped 2 bases and J dropped 1 base, with 6 bases sitting between them. Germline CDR1 SGDLS, CDR2 YYNGEE. The CDR3 spans 13 residues. The CDR3 region has the DNA TGTGCCAGCAGCGTGTACCCCCAAGAGACCCAGTACTTC. This encodes CASSVYPQETQYF.

The chain combines TRBV7-9 with TRBJ2-5; 9 positions match TRBD2. CDR1 is SEHNR, CDR2 FQNEAQ, per germline (reference sequence). V lost 5 bases to trimming and J lost 4 bases; unmatched junction nucleotides: 11. The CDR3 loop spans 16 amino acids. The CDR3 loop reads CASSPGVAGVGETQYF. The CDR3 DNA reads as TGTGCCAGCAGCCCTGGGGTAGCGGGAGTTGGAGAGACCCAGTACTTC. Full variable domain (missing parts from reference TRBV7-9 and TRBJ2-5): DTGVSQNPRHKITKRGQNVTFRCDPISEHNRLYWYRQTLGQGPEFLTYFQNEAQLEKSRLLSDRFSAERPKGSFSTLEIQRTEQGDSAMYLCASSPGVAGVGETQYFGPGTRLLVL.

The sample holds a few counts of this clonotype. V is TRBV29-1 and J is TRBJ1-2; D possibly corresponds to TRBD1 (5 bases). The germline V gene encodes CDR1 SQVTM and CDR2 ANQGSEA. V was shortened by 8 bases and J by 7 bases, with 17 bases between the two germline ends. The CDR3 consists of 12 residues. This CDR3 is CSIRDGQFGYTF. CDR3 sequence (DNA): TGCAGCATTCGGGACGGCCAATTTGGCTACACCTTC.

This clonotype turned up a few times. The chain is built from TRBV11-2 and TRBJ2-3, with 9 bases matching TRBD2. Germline V gene sequence: CDR1 SGHAT, CDR2 FQNNGV. The CDR3 spans 18 residues. V trimming: 0 bases; J trimming: 3 bases; junction bases outside the gene matches: 10. CDR3 nucleotides: TGTGCCAGCAGCTTAGAGGTGGCCGCTAGCGGGGTAACAGATACGCAGTATTTT. Amino acid sequence: CASSLEVAASGVTDTQYF.

The genes are TRBV20-1 and TRBJ2-2, with TRBD1 identical over 8 bases. The CDR3 contains 13 residues. Germline V lookup: CDR1 DFQATT, CDR2 SNEGSKA (reference sequence). V lost 5 bases, J lost 9 bases, and 8 bases stayed unmatched. The CDR3 DNA is TGCAGTGCTGGAAGACAGGGGAGGAGGGAGCTGTTTTTT. Protein product: CSAGRQGRRELFF.

The table lists this clonotype with many counts. V and J are TRBV6-2 or TRBV6-3 and TRBJ2-2; D is unresolved. This CDR3 region has 14 residues. The germline V and J ends were trimmed by 0 bases and 0 bases, with 2 bases remaining between them. Germline V gives CDR1 MNHEY, CDR2 SVGEGT. The CDR3 bases are TGTGCCAGCAGTTACTCAACGAACACCGGGGAGCTGTTTTTT. Protein: CASSYSTNTGELFF.

This clonotype was seen a handful of times. The CDR3: CASSDAGTPSYEQYF. In DNA form, the CDR3 reads TGTGCCAGCAGCGACGCAGGGACTCCCTCCTACGAGCAGTACTTC. The rearrangement joins TRBV6-1 to TRBJ2-7; maybe TRBD2 (6 bases). V lost 6 bases, J lost 0 bases, and 15 bases lay in between. Germline loops: CDR1 MNHNS, CDR2 SASEGT. The CDR3 is 15 residues long.

This clonotype showed up just a few times. The V call is TRBV10-3, the J call TRBJ2-7; no clear D. Germline V lookup: CDR1 ENHRY, CDR2 SYGVKD. Deletions cut 4 bases from V and 3 bases from J, with 7 bases between. The CDR3 has 12 amino acids. This chain's CDR3 is CAISVGSYEQYF. CDR3 DNA: TGTGCCATCAGTGTGGGCAGCTACGAGCAGTACTTC.

The chain joins TRBV7-9 to TRBJ2-4; D might be TRBD1 (5 bases). The CDR3 sequence is 16 residues long. CDR1 is SEHNR and CDR2 is FQNEAQ in the germline V gene (reference sequence). V lost 3 bases, J lost 0 bases, and 12 bases lay in between. This chain's CDR3 is CASSFFAGLAKNIQYF. DNA for the CDR3: TGTGCCAGCAGCTTCTTCGCAGGGCTAGCCAAAAACATTCAGTACTTC.

The chain joins TRBV4-2 to TRBJ1-1; D is perhaps TRBD1 (5 bases). The CDR3 runs 14 residues. Per the germline V gene, CDR1 is LGHNA and CDR2 is YNFKEQ. Trimming removed 6 bases from V and 3 bases from J, with 14 bases in between. The CDR3 sequence: CASRAGTAYTEAFF. As DNA, the CDR3 is TGTGCCAGCAGGGCCGGGACGGCCTACACTGAAGCTTTCTTT.

This clonotype was recorded a few times. The gene calls are TRBV11-1 and TRBJ2-7; a possible D gene is TRBD2 (6 bases). The CDR3 contains 18 residues. CDR1 and CDR2 (germline): SGHAT, FQDESV (reference sequence). The V end lost 3 bases, the J end lost 6 bases, and 27 bases lay between the germline ends. CDR3: CASSFPPAPAGSLTEQYF. CDR3 in DNA: TGTGCCAGCAGCTTCCCACCGGCTCCGGCGGGGTCCCTTACCGAGCAGTACTTC.

The chain uses TRBV20-1 and TRBJ2-7, with TRBD2 matching 7 bases. J gave up 5 bases and V 4 bases, and 5 bases lay outside the gene matches. The CDR3 contains 12 residues. From germline, CDR1 is DFQATT and CDR2 SNEGSKA (reference sequence). Here the CDR3 reads CSANSGGHEQYF. The CDR3 DNA follows: TGCAGTGCTAACTCGGGGGGACACGAGCAGTACTTC.

The rearrangement links TRBV2 to TRBJ2-2, with a possible D match to TRBD2 (6 bases). V gave up 7 bases and J gave up 10 bases, with 16 bases separating them. This CDR3 is built from 13 residues. Looked up from germline, CDR1 is SNHLY and CDR2 is FYNNEI. The CDR3 sequence is CASIGDSFVELFF. The CDR3 nucleotides read TGTGCCAGCATAGGGGACTCGTTTGTGGAGCTGTTTTTT.

The genes are TRBV29-1 and TRBJ2-5; D may be TRBD2 (6 bases). Trimming removed 6 bases at V and 2 bases at J, with 13 bases between. Germline-derived CDR1 and CDR2 are SQVTM and ANQGSEA. The CDR3 spans 13 residues. CDR3 DNA: TGCAGCGTCATGACTAGTGGTCAAGAGACCCAGTACTTC. It is translated as CSVMTSGQETQYF.

This clonotype was counted only a few times. The chain combines TRBV18 with TRBJ2-1; D may be TRBD1 (5 bases). V was clipped by 7 bases and J by 1 base, with 14 bases between them. Per germline, CDR1 KGHSH and CDR2 LQKENI. The CDR3 runs 15 residues. The CDR3 region has the DNA TGTGCCAGCTTTCTTCAGGGAATGTCCTACAATGAGCAGTTCTTC. It specifies CASFLQGMSYNEQFF.

The chain carries TRBV11-3 and TRBJ2-3; 7 bases agree with TRBD2. Germline CDR1 reads SGHNT; CDR2 reads YENEEA. The CDR3 is 14 amino acids. J was trimmed by 4 bases and V by 1 base; bases with no gene match: 2. The CDR3 nucleotides read TGTGCCAGCAGCTTAGTAGCGGGTCCAGATACGCAGTATTTT. Translating it yields CASSLVAGPDTQYF.

The table lists this clonotype with a few counts. This chain uses TRBV29-1 with TRBJ2-3, with D possibly being TRBD1 (5 bases). The CDR3 consists of 16 residues. V shed 4 bases and J shed 7 bases, with 24 bases lying between them. Germline-derived CDR1 and CDR2 are SQVTM and ANQGSEA. CDR3 residues: CSVASGAKIRLHTQYF. In DNA form, the CDR3 reads TGCAGCGTTGCGTCTGGGGCCAAGATTCGCCTTCATACGCAGTATTTT.

The chain couples TRBV29-1 to TRBJ2-1; TRBD2 might be the D (6 bases). Germline V gene lookup returns CDR1 SQVTM and CDR2 ANQGSEA. The ends were cut back, 4 bases at V and 4 bases at J, with 11 bases in the middle. The CDR3 has 13 residues. The CDR3 DNA sequence: TGCAGCGTTGCTCCCGGGACTTACAATGAGCAGTTCTTC. It yields the protein CSVAPGTYNEQFF.

V is TRBV29-1 and J is TRBJ2-3; perhaps TRBD1 as D (5 bases). Trimming pared 3 bases from V and 1 base from J, leaving 11 bases between. The CDR3 runs 14 residues. From germline, CDR1 is SQVTM and CDR2 ANQGSEA. CDR3 in amino acids: CSVDGQGRTDTQYF. The DNA of the CDR3 is TGCAGCGTTGACGGCCAGGGCCGCACAGATACGCAGTATTTT.

This chain's CDR3 is CASIPRQSRHNDEQFF. Here the CDR3 DNA reads TGTGCCAGCATCCCTAGACAGTCAAGACACAACGATGAGCAGTTCTTC. V usage is TRBV6-1 and J usage is TRBJ2-1, with D maybe TRBD1 (5 bases). The V gene lost 7 bases and the J gene lost 8 bases, with 24 bases spanning the gap. CDR1 and CDR2 from the germline V gene are MNHNS and SASEGT. This CDR3 is 16 amino acids long.

The chain joins TRBV7-9 to TRBJ1-1; TRBD1 is a possible D gene (5 bases). Trimming stripped 3 bases from V and 8 bases from J, with 16 bases between. This CDR3 has 14 residues. Germline V gene data show CDR1 as SEHNR and CDR2 as FQNEAQ (reference sequence). The CDR3 loop reads CASSFGQGAAEAFF. CDR3 nucleotides: TGTGCCAGCAGCTTTGGGCAGGGCGCGGCCGAAGCTTTCTTT.

This clonotype has a count of ten or more. The CDR3 DNA reads as TGCGCCAGCAGCCAAGGGACTGGGAGCACAGATACGCAGTATTTT. The encoded protein is CASSQGTGSTDTQYF. The chain carries TRBV4-3 and TRBJ2-3; a weak D match, TRBD2 (5 bases). The CDR3 runs 15 residues. CDR1 LGHNA and CDR2 YSLEER come from the germline V gene. Trimming pared 1 base from V and 0 bases from J, leaving 8 bases between.